This TCR beta chain was captured in a study of blood T cell repertoires in COVID-19. The sample holds a few counts of this clone. Trimming removed 7 bases from V and 1 base from J, with 14 bases in between. The CDR3 is made up of 15 amino acids. Germline lookup yields CDR1 MDHEN and CDR2 SYDVKM. Assay: immunoSEQ multiplex PCR; the TCRdb copy retains only in-frame clones and omits some. The profile covers over 250,000 clones, with 90% appearing a single time and 2.6% taken by the ten largest. Sequencing used PBMCs or T cells enriched from blood (not recorded which). This sequence joins TRBV28 and TRBJ1-5; TRBD1 might be the D (5 bases). This clonotype was obtained from a man aged 60 to 75 who had recovered from COVID-19. CDR3 loop: CASTPGGRSNQPQHF. The DNA for the CDR3 is TGTGCCAGCACCCCCGGGGGGAGAAGCAATCAGCCCCAGCATTTT. Variable domain in full (rest from reference TRBV28 and TRBJ1-5): DVKVTQSSRYLVKRTGEKVFLECVQDMDHENMFWYRQDPGLGLRLIYFSYDVKMKEKGDIPEGYSVSREKKERFSLILESASTNQTSMYLCASTPGGRSNQPQHFGDGTRLSIL.